Presented here are 21 T cell receptor beta chains from one specimen sequenced in a study of cytomegalovirus exposure and HLA in healthy donors. Researchers ran the PCR with 60 Vbeta and 13 Jbeta primers. Profiled with immunoSEQ multiplex PCR; TCRdb holds only in-frame clones, not every one. The data show tens of thousands of clones, 65% to 75% seen once. The source material was PBMCs. All receptors come from a young man in good health and CMV-seropositive.

V usage is TRBV6-5 and J usage is TRBJ2-7; possible D gene TRBD1, 6 bases. Deletions cut 6 bases from V and 7 bases from J, with 16 bases between. CDR3 length: 13 residues. Germline V gene lookup returns CDR1 MNHEY and CDR2 SVGAGI. CDR3 in DNA: TGTGCCAGCAGGAGGACAGCCGTTGAGGAGCAGTACTTC. Translated: CASRRTAVEEQYF.

The gene calls are TRBV7-2 and TRBJ1-1; a possible D gene is TRBD1 (6 bases). This CDR3 comprises 15 residues. Between the trimmed V and J ends, which lost 1 base and 7 bases, there was a span of 16 bases. CDR1 SGHTA and CDR2 FQGNSA come from the germline V gene. The CDR3 spells CASSLGGGPINEAFF. CDR3 bases: TGTGCCAGCAGCTTAGGAGGGGGTCCTATCAATGAAGCTTTCTTT.

The chain is built from TRBV2 and TRBJ2-7; 7 nucleotides match TRBD1. This CDR3 has 17 amino acids. CDR1 and CDR2 (germline): SNHLY, FYNNEI. With V trimmed by 6 bases and J by 5 bases, 19 bases remained unmatched. CDR3 sequence (DNA): TGTGCCAGCAGCGAGCGACCGAGGCGACAGGGAAGGAACGAGCAGTACTTC. Its translation: CASSERPRRQGRNEQYF.

This clone was detected only a few times. This chain uses TRBV5-6 with TRBJ2-7, with 8 bases fitting TRBD2. There are 19 residues in the CDR3. Trimming cost V 3 bases and J 4 bases; bases outside gene matches: 21. Germline lookup yields CDR1 SGHDT and CDR2 YYEEEE. The CDR3 DNA is TGTGCCAGCAGCTCGCCCGCCACGATAGCGGGGAACCGGGGGTACGAGCAGTACTTC. Translating it yields CASSSPATIAGNRGYEQYF.

This clone appeared a few times. This chain joins TRBV5-1 and TRBJ1-1; 8 bases align to TRBD1. Germline-derived CDR1 and CDR2 are SGHRS and YFSETQ. This CDR3 has 16 amino acids. V gave up 4 bases and J gave up 1 base; unmatched junction bases: 9. CDR3 sequence: CASSLGQGNPNTEAFF. CDR3 in DNA: TGCGCCAGCAGCCTCGGACAGGGTAACCCGAACACTGAAGCTTTCTTT.

In regard to this clone: The germline gene is not matched at one end of the junction; a read error may be the cause. V gene TRBV7-2 combines with J gene TRBJ2-7, with D possibly being TRBD2 (6 bases). CDR3 length: 12 amino acids. Germline CDR1 SGHTA, CDR2 FQGNSA. The CDR3 is CASGLGGYEQYF. The CDR3 nucleotides read TGTGCCAGCGGCTTGGGGGGTTACGAGCAGTACTTC.

The chain employs TRBV10-3 and TRBJ2-2; tentatively, D is TRBD1 (6 bases). Deletions cut 5 bases from V and 2 bases from J, with 12 bases between. Per the germline V gene, CDR1 is ENHRY and CDR2 is SYGVKD. The CDR3 extends over 15 amino acids. The CDR3 DNA reads TGTGCCATCAGTATAGCAGGGGATAACACCGGGGAGCTGTTTTTT. Protein: CAISIAGDNTGELFF.

The CDR3 bases are TGTGCCAGCAGGGAACAGTCCTCAACCCCCACAGATACGCAGTATTTT. This translates into CASREQSSTPTDTQYF. The V gene is TRBV6-1, the J gene TRBJ2-3; D uncertain. Trimming pared 6 bases from V and 2 bases from J, leaving 18 bases between. The CDR3 length is 16 residues. The germline CDR1 and CDR2 sequences are MNHNS and SASEGT.

The gene calls are TRBV28 and TRBJ1-5; TRBD1 is a possible D gene (5 bases). Per germline, CDR1 MDHEN and CDR2 SYDVKM. This CDR3 region has 16 residues. Trimming cost V 7 bases and J 0 bases, with 16 bases left between them. This chain's CDR3 is CASTFGGPFSNQPQHF. CDR3 sequence (DNA): TGTGCCAGCACTTTCGGGGGTCCCTTTAGCAATCAGCCCCAGCATTTT.

The chain joins TRBV6-6 to TRBJ2-2, with 7 bases lining up with TRBD1. Germline V gene sequence: CDR1 MNHNY, CDR2 SVGAGI (reference sequence). J was trimmed by 2 bases and V by 4 bases; bases with no gene match: 7. The CDR3 totals 16 residues. The CDR3, as DNA: TGTGCCAGCAGTTCGTATGACAGGGAAAACACCGGGGAGCTGTTTTTT. Protein product: CASSSYDRENTGELFF.

This clone was seen a few times. This sequence joins TRBV28 and TRBJ2-2; 9 bases agree with TRBD1. V lost 9 bases and J lost 1; bases outside the gene matches: 6. Germline CDR1 MDHEN, CDR2 SYDVKM. The CDR3 is 15 residues long. DNA of the CDR3: TGTGCCAGTCAGACGGGACAGGGGAACACCGGGGAGCTGTTTTTT. As protein: CASQTGQGNTGELFF.

This clone was seen only once. The chain uses TRBV28 and TRBJ2-6, with D possibly matching TRBD1 (5 bases). The CDR3 totals 18 residues. The V end lost 6 bases, the J end lost 0 bases, and 18 bases lay between the germline ends. The germline gives CDR1 MDHEN, CDR2 SYDVKM. The CDR3 DNA reads as TGTGCCAGCAGCCGCCTTTTAGGGGCCCACTCTGGGGCCAACGTCCTGACTTTC. It is translated as CASSRLLGAHSGANVLTF.

The chain combines TRBV27 with TRBJ1-1; D uncertain. Germline CDR1 and CDR2: MNHEY and SMNVEV (reference sequence). Trimming removed 0 bases at V and 6 bases at J, with 8 bases between. The CDR3 is made up of 13 amino acids. The CDR3 bases are TGTGCCAGCAGTTTATCGAAAACGGCTGAAGCTTTCTTT. This translates into CASSLSKTAEAFF.

The V and J genes are TRBV28 and TRBJ2-7; 9 bases align to TRBD1. V lost 6 bases and J lost 6; bases outside the gene matches: 6. The CDR3 runs 13 residues. Germline V lookup: CDR1 MDHEN, CDR2 SYDVKM. The chain's CDR3 is CASSRTGDAEQYF. The CDR3 DNA reads TGTGCCAGCAGCAGGACAGGGGATGCCGAGCAGTACTTC.

This chain uses TRBV10-3 with TRBJ2-3; no clear D gene. The V gene's germline CDR1 is ENHRY and CDR2 SYGVKD. This CDR3 has 13 amino acids. The V end lost 8 bases, the J end lost 0 bases, and 9 bases lay between the germline ends. The CDR3 DNA is TGTGCCATCGCGCCAACTAGCACAGATACGCAGTATTTT. This codes for CAIAPTSTDTQYF.

This clone was observed a few times. The CDR3, as DNA: TGTGCCAGCAGCCAAGATAATACAGCTCAGGGGTGGGAGCAGTACTTC. Translating it yields CASSQDNTAQGWEQYF. This sequence joins TRBV4-2 and TRBJ2-7; perhaps TRBD1 as D (6 bases). The CDR3 has 16 residues. Germline CDR1 is LGHNA and CDR2 is YNFKEQ. V lost 0 bases and J 7 bases, leaving 19 bases between the germline ends.

V usage is TRBV2 and J usage is TRBJ1-1, with D unclear. From germline, CDR1 is SNHLY and CDR2 FYNNEI. The CDR3 is 14 residues long. V lost 7 bases, J lost 5 bases, and 17 bases lay in between. CDR3 region: CASTLEGWETEAFF. The DNA of the CDR3 is TGTGCCAGCACCCTTGAAGGATGGGAGACTGAAGCTTTCTTT.

The chain has TRBV11-2 and TRBJ1-1; 8 bases agree with TRBD1. V trimming: 5 bases; J trimming: 1 base; junction bases outside the gene matches: 12. CDR3 length: 17 residues. Germline lookup yields CDR1 SGHAT and CDR2 FQNNGV. The DNA of the CDR3 is TGTGCCAGCAGCCCCAGCCAGGTGGGGACAGGGAACACTGAAGCTTTCTTT. This encodes CASSPSQVGTGNTEAFF.

This clone appeared once. This chain uses TRBV7-2 with TRBJ1-2; perhaps TRBD1 as D (5 bases). The CDR3 length is 15 residues. Germline V CDR1 and CDR2: SGHTA, FQGNSA. The V and J ends lost 1 base and 3 bases respectively, with 12 bases between them. CDR3 sequence: CASSLGLQGDYGYTF. The CDR3 DNA follows: TGTGCCAGCAGCTTAGGATTGCAGGGCGACTATGGCTACACCTTC.

V is TRBV5-1 and J is TRBJ2-2; the match to TRBD1 covers 7 bases. Germline V gene data show CDR1 as SGHRS and CDR2 as YFSETQ. Trimming at V came to 4 bases and at J to 0 bases, leaving 6 bases not matched to a gene. CDR3 length equals 16 residues. The DNA for the CDR3 is TGCGCCAGCAGCGACGGGACAGTAACGAACACCGGGGAGCTGTTTTTT. Residues: CASSDGTVTNTGELFF.

This clone was detected only once. At one end, the junction sequence differs from germline, possibly due to a read error. The rearrangement links TRBV7-2 to TRBJ2-7; 8 bases line up with TRBD2. Germline V CDR1 and CDR2: SGHTA, FQGNSA. The CDR3 is made up of 14 amino acids. The CDR3 region is CASSVAGSSYEQYF. In DNA form, the CDR3 reads TGTGCCAGCAGCGTAGCGGGGAGCTCCTACGAGCAGTACTTC.